The 24 T cell receptor beta chains presented below share a single source sample, sequenced in a study of blood T cell repertoires in COVID-19. Method: immunoSEQ multiplex PCR; TCRdb's copy keeps in-frame clones and lacks some. The data contain around 200,000 clones, roughly 81% of them seen just once; the ten biggest clones take up 4.5% to 5%. The sequenced sample consisted of peripheral blood. These receptors originate from a woman older than 75 with acute or convalescent COVID-19.

The rearrangement uses TRBV5-1 and TRBJ1-2, with 8 bases that match TRBD1. With V trimmed by 4 bases and J by 4 bases, 9 bases remained unmatched. CDR3 length equals 15 residues. Per the germline V gene, CDR1 is SGHRS and CDR2 is YFSETQ. The CDR3 reads CASSQIGTGRYGYTF. As DNA, the CDR3 is TGCGCCAGCAGCCAAATAGGGACAGGCCGCTATGGCTACACCTTC.

This chain joins TRBV7-3 and TRBJ2-5, with D perhaps matching TRBD2 (5 bases). Trimming stripped 1 base from V and 7 bases from J, with 10 bases between. CDR1 and CDR2 from the germline V gene are SGHTA and FQGTGA. This CDR3 has 13 amino acids. The CDR3 nucleotides read TGTGCCAGCAGCTTAAGGGAGTCGGGGACCCAGTACTTC. Protein product: CASSLRESGTQYF.

J is TRBJ1-1 and V is TRBV7-9; TRBD1 might be the D (6 bases). The CDR3 contains 13 residues. Germline V gene lookup returns CDR1 SEHNR and CDR2 FQNEAQ (reference sequence). The germline V and J ends were trimmed by 5 bases and 3 bases, with 10 bases remaining between them. The CDR3 DNA reads TGTGCCAGCAGCCTGGACAGCCACACTGAAGCTTTCTTT. It translates to CASSLDSHTEAFF.

The gene calls are TRBV4-3 and TRBJ1-2, with 10 bases fitting TRBD1. CDR3 length: 18 residues. Per the germline V gene, CDR1 is LGHNA and CDR2 is YSLEER. Losses at the gene ends were 4 bases for V and 6 bases for J; bases not matched to a gene: 17. In DNA form, the CDR3 reads TGCGCCAGCAGCCGGCTGATCGGGACAGGGGATCTGGTGGATGGCTACACCTTC. This encodes CASSRLIGTGDLVDGYTF.

A note on this clone: A read error is possible here, since a much larger clone lies one base away. The V and J genes are TRBV7-3 and TRBJ1-1, with D unresolved. The V end lost 1 base, the J end lost 1 base, and 4 bases lay between the germline ends. In germline, CDR1 is SGHTA, CDR2 FQGTGA. The CDR3 extends over 13 amino acids. The CDR3 spells CASSLNRNTEAFF. The CDR3 region has the DNA TGTGCCAGCAGCTTAAACAGGAACACTGAAGCTTTCTTT.

The rearrangement uses TRBV19 and TRBJ1-5; maybe TRBD1 (6 bases). The germline gives CDR1 LNHDA, CDR2 SQIVND (reference sequence). The CDR3 covers 14 residues. Between the trimmed V and J ends, which lost 4 bases and 7 bases, there was a span of 14 bases. DNA of the CDR3: TGTGCCAGTAGTACCATGACAGGCAGCCAGCCCCAGCATTTT. Translation: CASSTMTGSQPQHF.

The chain couples TRBV27 to TRBJ2-7; 8 nucleotides line up with TRBD2. The V gene's germline CDR1 is MNHEY and CDR2 SMNVEV (reference sequence). This CDR3 spans 14 amino acids. J was trimmed by 1 base and V by 6 bases; bases with no gene match: 5. CDR3 sequence reads: CASRREGSSYEQYF. CDR3 DNA sequence: TGTGCCAGCAGACGGGAGGGTTCATCCTACGAGCAGTACTTC.

This clone was counted ten times or more. This chain connects TRBV6-2 or TRBV6-3 to TRBJ2-7, with 7 bases identical to TRBD2. Germline assignment: CDR1 MNHEY and CDR2 SVGEGT. The V segment lost 5 bases and the J segment 3 bases; nucleotides outside the gene matches: 10. CDR3 size: 15 residues. The CDR3 loop reads CASSPGGGRIYEQYF. CDR3 in DNA: TGTGCCAGCAGTCCCGGCGGCGGGAGAATCTACGAGCAGTACTTC.

This clone was counted between two and nine times. The V gene is TRBV6-5, the J gene TRBJ2-1; tentative D call: TRBD2 (5 bases). Per germline, CDR1 MNHEY and CDR2 SVGAGI. The CDR3 contains 12 residues. Trimming shortened V by 7 bases and J by 10 bases, and 14 bases separated the two germline ends. In DNA form, the CDR3 reads TGTGCCAGCAACCTAGAGGTAGCGGAGCAGTTCTTC. This codes for CASNLEVAEQFF.

The genes are TRBV25-1 and TRBJ1-2, with D uncertain. V lost 6 bases and J lost 3, with 11 bases in between. Per germline, CDR1 MGHDK and CDR2 SYGVNS. The CDR3 extends over 13 amino acids. This chain's CDR3 is CASRLGADYGYTF. CDR3 DNA: TGTGCCAGCAGACTCGGAGCAGACTATGGCTACACCTTC.

The CDR3 is CASSLPTGPSSYEQYF. CDR3 sequence (DNA): TGTGCCAGCAGCCTACCGACAGGGCCAAGCTCCTACGAGCAGTACTTC. The V call is TRBV7-9, the J call TRBJ2-7; TRBD1 matches at 7 bases. Per germline, CDR1 SEHNR and CDR2 FQNEAQ (reference sequence). The trim removed 5 bases at V and 0 bases at J, leaving 10 bases unmatched. The CDR3 loop spans 16 amino acids.

This chain links TRBV5-6 with TRBJ2-1; no definite D call. Trimming left V 2 bases short and J 6 bases short, with 12 bases between. CDR1 and CDR2 (germline): SGHDT, YYEEEE. The CDR3 covers 14 residues. The CDR3 coding sequence is TGTGCCAGCAGCTTCCCTGGTTTGGCCAATGAGCAGTTCTTC. This encodes CASSFPGLANEQFF.

The rearrangement joins TRBV9 to TRBJ1-1; D remains ambiguous. The CDR3 has 15 residues. Trimming took off 3 bases at V and 1 base at J, with 13 bases between the two ends. Germline CDR1 is SGDLS and CDR2 is YYNGEE. DNA of the CDR3: TGTGCCAGCAGCGCTCCGGGTCCGCGGAACACTGAAGCTTTCTTT. It is translated as CASSAPGPRNTEAFF. The variable domain in full, with the rest retrieved from reference TRBV9 and TRBJ1-1, is DSGVTQTPKHLITATGQRVTLRCSPRSGDLSVYWYQQSLDQGLQFLIQYYNGEERAKGNILERFSAQQFPDLHSELNLSSLELGDSALYFCASSAPGPRNTEAFFGQGTRLTVV.

The CDR3 DNA is TGTGCCACCAGTGATCACAAGTACGAGCAGTACTTC. Residues: CATSDHKYEQYF. The V and J genes are TRBV24-1 and TRBJ2-7, with D unresolved. CDR1 is KGHDR, CDR2 SFDVKD, per germline. V shed 3 bases and J shed 4 bases, with 6 bases lying between them. The CDR3 loop spans 12 amino acids.

The V and J genes are TRBV5-5 and TRBJ1-3; tentative D call: TRBD1 (6 bases). Germline-derived CDR1 and CDR2 are SGHKS and YYEKEE (reference sequence). V lost 2 bases, J lost 3 bases, and 15 bases lay in between. The CDR3 is made up of 16 amino acids. The chain's CDR3 is CASSFPPTGFGNTIYF. The CDR3 coding sequence is TGTGCCAGCAGCTTCCCCCCGACAGGCTTTGGAAACACCATATATTTT.

The rearrangement links TRBV7-8 to TRBJ1-1, with 9 bases matching TRBD1. V was clipped by 5 bases and J by 7 bases; unmatched bases: 8. The CDR3 covers 14 residues. Germline V lookup: CDR1 SGHVS, CDR2 FQNEAQ. This CDR3 is CASSRGTGSIEAFF. For the CDR3, the DNA is TGTGCCAGCAGCCGAGGGACAGGGAGTATTGAAGCTTTCTTT.

V and J are TRBV7-2 and TRBJ1-1; possibly TRBD1 for D (5 bases). Germline V lookup: CDR1 SGHTA, CDR2 FQGNSA. The CDR3 consists of 15 residues. The germline V and J ends were trimmed by 4 bases and 2 bases, with 14 bases remaining between them. CDR3 sequence (DNA): TGTGCCAGCAGCTCAACCGGGACTGGTAACACTGAAGCTTTCTTT. Residues: CASSSTGTGNTEAFF.

This clone was seen only once. The chain couples TRBV7-2 to TRBJ2-7, with 10 bases matching TRBD2. Germline loops: CDR1 SGHTA, CDR2 FQGNSA. Germline trimming cut 4 bases from V and 2 bases from J; bases unmatched to any gene: 5. CDR3 length: 15 residues. Here the CDR3 reads CASSSAGGDTYEQYF. CDR3 sequence (DNA): TGTGCCAGCAGCTCAGCGGGAGGGGACACCTACGAGCAGTACTTC.

The chain joins TRBV28 to TRBJ1-2; D possibly corresponds to TRBD1 (6 bases). The CDR3 has 15 residues. Trimming pared 4 bases from V and 0 bases from J, leaving 12 bases between. The germline V gene encodes CDR1 MDHEN and CDR2 SYDVKM. The CDR3 nucleotides read TGTGCCAGCAGTTCCAGGGGCCCGGCTAACTATGGCTACACCTTC. Residues: CASSSRGPANYGYTF.

The rearrangement uses TRBV20-1 and TRBJ2-7; TRBD1 is a possible D gene (6 bases). Deletions cut 0 bases from V and 6 bases from J, with 6 bases between. CDR3 size: 11 residues. Germline assignment: CDR1 DFQATT and CDR2 SNEGSKA (reference sequence). CDR3 sequence: CSARDRGEQYF. As DNA, the CDR3 is TGCAGTGCTAGAGACAGGGGCGAGCAGTACTTC.

V and J are TRBV19 and TRBJ1-1, with no clear D. Trimming pared 3 bases from V and 6 bases from J, leaving 14 bases between. The CDR3 totals 14 residues. Germline loops: CDR1 LNHDA, CDR2 SQIVND (reference sequence). CDR3 sequence reads: CASSIWKGGPEAFF. CDR3 bases: TGTGCCAGTAGTATCTGGAAAGGTGGGCCTGAAGCTTTCTTT.

V usage is TRBV2 and J usage is TRBJ2-6, with D maybe TRBD2 (5 bases). The CDR3 is 16 residues long. Germline V CDR1 and CDR2: SNHLY, FYNNEI. The V gene lost 0 bases and the J gene lost 0 bases, with 6 bases spanning the gap. The CDR3 here is CASSEAGSSGANVLTF. In DNA form, the CDR3 reads TGTGCCAGCAGTGAAGCTGGGAGCTCTGGGGCCAACGTCCTGACTTTC.

The chain links TRBV7-2 to TRBJ2-3; perhaps TRBD2 as D (5 bases). V was trimmed by 3 bases and J by 1 base, leaving 17 bases between them. The CDR3 loop spans 17 amino acids. Per the germline V gene, CDR1 is SGHTA and CDR2 is FQGNSA. CDR3 in DNA: TGTGCCAGCAGCTTGTTGTCGGGAAGAGTGGGCACAGATACGCAGTATTTT. Amino acid sequence: CASSLLSGRVGTDTQYF.

This clone was picked up a small number of times. This sequence joins TRBV4-3 and TRBJ1-2; D may be TRBD1 (5 bases). The CDR3 length is 15 residues. Germline CDR1 is LGHNA and CDR2 is YSLEER. V shed 4 bases and J shed 4 bases, with 16 bases lying between them. The CDR3 sequence: CASSPGVTNLYGYTF. Here the CDR3 DNA reads TGCGCCAGCAGCCCGGGGGTCACCAACCTCTATGGCTACACCTTC.